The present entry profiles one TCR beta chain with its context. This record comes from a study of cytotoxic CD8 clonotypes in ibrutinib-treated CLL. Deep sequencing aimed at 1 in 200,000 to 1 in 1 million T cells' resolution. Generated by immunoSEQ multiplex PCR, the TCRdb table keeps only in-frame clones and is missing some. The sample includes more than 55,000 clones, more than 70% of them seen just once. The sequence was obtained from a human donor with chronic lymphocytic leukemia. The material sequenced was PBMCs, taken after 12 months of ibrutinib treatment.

CDR3 residues: CASSLPWPKGQYF. Here the CDR3 DNA reads TGTGCCAGCAGTTTACCCTGGCCTAAAGGGCAGTATTTT. This chain connects TRBV28 to TRBJ2-3; D is ambiguous. The CDR3 runs to 13 residues. V was pared by 2 bases and J by 11 bases, with 14 bases between. The germline V gene encodes CDR1 MDHEN and CDR2 SYDVKM.